The rows below give T cell receptor beta chains drawn from one sample of a study of blood T cell repertoires in COVID-19. Generated by immunoSEQ multiplex PCR, the TCRdb table keeps only in-frame clones and is missing some. The data contain approximately 150,000 clones, about 80% of them singletons. The sequencing input was peripheral blood. These receptors were collected from a human donor in a cohort sampled during active COVID-19. Both conserved end residues are part of each CDR3. The D gene is left open where the match is weak. Size tells how often a clone was seen (once, few, many) or the class of an expanded clone, and some rows leave it out.

D gene	clone size	J gene	V gene	CDR3 protein	CDR3 DNA
.	.	TRBJ1-2	TRBV30	CAWSAGTQAFGYTF	TGTGCCTGGAGTGCCGGGACACAGGCGTTTGGCTACACCTTC
.	.	TRBJ2-3	TRBV19	CASTPRSTDTQYF	TGTGCCAGTACCCCACGGTCCACAGATACGCAGTATTTT
.	.	TRBJ1-1	TRBV19	CATNGGGLATEAFF	TGTGCCACCAATGGGGGGGGGCTGGCCACTGAAGCTTTCTTT
.	.	TRBJ2-1	TRBV7-2	CASSIRVGSSYNEQFF	TGTGCCAGCAGCATCCGGGTAGGGAGCTCCTACAATGAGCAGTTCTTC
.	.	TRBJ2-7	TRBV7-8	CASSFNQGSYEQYF	TGTGCCAGCAGCTTCAATCAGGGATCCTACGAGCAGTACTTC
.	.	TRBJ2-2	TRBV7-9	CASSSPPGGPNTGELFF	TGTGCCAGCAGCTCCCCGCCGGGCGGGCCGAACACCGGGGAGCTGTTTTTT
.	.	TRBJ2-3	TRBV5-8	CASSFYRGSTDTQYF	TGTGCCAGCAGCTTCTATCGGGGAAGCACAGATACGCAGTATTTT
.	.	TRBJ1-4	TRBV6-6	CASIRDILTNEKLFF	TGTGCCAGCATCCGGGACATCCTTACTAATGAAAAACTGTTTTTT
TRBD2	.	TRBJ2-1	TRBV11-2	CASSSGLAGAMSNNEQFF	TGTGCCAGCAGCTCCGGACTAGCGGGAGCCATGTCCAACAATGAGCAGTTCTTC
TRBD2	.	TRBJ2-1	TRBV12-5	CASGQRDGFNEQFF	TGTGCTAGTGGTCAGCGGGATGGTTTCAATGAGCAGTTCTTC
TRBD1	once	TRBJ2-7	TRBV9	CASSPLSGTGGYEQYF	TGTGCCAGCAGCCCTCTATCCGGGACAGGGGGCTACGAGCAGTACTTC
.	few	TRBJ2-7	TRBV5-1	CASSPDQNRETMF	TGCGCCAGCAGCCCAGATCAAAACAGGGAAACTATGTTC
.	.	TRBJ2-6	TRBV7-9	CASSFVGLGANVLTF	TGTGCCAGCAGCTTCGTGGGGCTAGGAGCCAACGTCCTGACTTTC
.	medium-sized	TRBJ1-6	TRBV6-2/TRBV6-3	CASSSNLEGSPLHF	TGTGCCAGCAGTTCGAATTTGGAGGGATCACCCCTCCACTTT
.	.	TRBJ2-6	TRBV3-1/TRBV3-2	CASSQASFNVLTF	TGTGCCAGCAGCCAAGCGTCGTTCAACGTCCTGACTTTC
TRBD1	.	TRBJ1-4	TRBV7-8	CASNSGQWANEKLFF	TGTGCCAGCAACTCGGGACAGTGGGCTAATGAAAAACTGTTTTTT
.	few	TRBJ2-1	TRBV7-3	CASSSSGLIDEQFF	TGTGCCAGCAGCTCCAGCGGGCTAATCGATGAGCAGTTCTTC
.	.	TRBJ1-6	TRBV7-2	CASSLDVVAAYNSPLHF	TGTGCCAGCAGCTTAGACGTAGTAGCCGCCTATAATTCACCCCTCCACTTT
.	.	TRBJ2-5	TRBV19	CASSRARGETQYF	TGTGCCAGTAGTAGGGCCCGAGGGGAGACCCAGTACTTC
.	.	TRBJ2-7	TRBV30	CACYLQGTPYEQYF	TGTGCCTGTTACCTACAGGGAACCCCCTACGAGCAGTACTTC
.	.	TRBJ1-4	TRBV30	CASLSQPNEKLFF	TGTGCCTCACTAAGTCAGCCTAATGAAAAACTGTTTTTT
.	.	TRBJ2-7	TRBV11-1	CASSLLVLAYEQYF	TGTGCCAGCAGCTTATTGGTGCTAGCCTACGAGCAGTACTTC
TRBD1	once	TRBJ2-7	TRBV5-5	CASSPRDRLYEQYF	TGTGCCAGCAGCCCCCGGGACAGGCTCTACGAGCAGTACTTC
.	once	TRBJ2-3	TRBV5-5	CASRGGRAADTQYF	TGCGCCAGCAGGGGGGGGCGGGCCGCAGATACGCAGTATTTT
.	.	TRBJ1-3	TRBV9	CASSVATGSGNTIYF	TGTGCCAGCAGCGTAGCCACAGGGTCTGGAAACACCATATATTTT
TRBD1	.	TRBJ1-2	TRBV18	CASSLDRGNGYTF	TGTGCCAGCTCCTTGGACAGGGGGAATGGCTACACCTTC
.	.	TRBJ2-3	TRBV19	CASSQLPTDTQYF	TGTGCCAGTAGTCAACTCCCCACAGATACGCAGTATTTT
TRBD1	.	TRBJ2-7	TRBV6-5	CASRNRGREQYF	TGTGCCAGCAGGAACAGGGGACGAGAGCAGTACTTC
TRBD2	.	TRBJ2-7	TRBV10-1	CARTLRRGIYEQYF	TGCGCCAGAACCCTACGGCGGGGGATTTACGAGCAGTACTTC
.	.	TRBJ1-1	TRBV5-1	CASHGTPGMNTEAFF	TGCGCCAGCCACGGGACACCCGGCATGAACACTGAAGCTTTCTTT
.	few	TRBJ1-5	TRBV6-5	CASSYTQGTPQHF	TGTGCCAGCAGTTACACCCAGGGGACGCCCCAGCATTTT
TRBD1	.	TRBJ1-3	TRBV9	CASSATGEGNTIYF	TGTGCCAGCAGCGCAACAGGGGAGGGAAACACCATATATTTT
.	.	TRBJ2-2	TRBV18	CASTGTGELFF	TGTGCCAGCACGGGTACCGGGGAGCTGTTTTTT
TRBD2	.	TRBJ2-7	TRBV7-6	CASSKLAGAGEQYF	TGTGCCAGCAGTAAACTAGCGGGAGCGGGGGAGCAGTACTTC
TRBD1	.	TRBJ2-7	TRBV2	CASSEGQTYEQYF	TGTGCCAGCAGCGAGGGACAGACCTACGAGCAGTACTTC
TRBD1	.	TRBJ1-1	TRBV28	CASSFSTGGGNTEAFF	TGTGCCAGCAGTTTTTCAACAGGGGGTGGGAACACTGAAGCTTTCTTT
.	once	TRBJ1-5	TRBV7-9	CASSLTAGQPQHF	TGTGCCAGCAGCTTAACGGCGGGCCAGCCCCAGCATTTT
.	once	TRBJ1-2	TRBV3-1/TRBV3-2	CASSPQGIYGYTF	TGTGCCAGCAGTCCCCAGGGCATCTATGGCTACACCTTC
TRBD2	.	TRBJ2-5	TRBV12-5	CASGSGLAGEETQYF	TGTGCTAGTGGCTCTGGACTAGCGGGAGAAGAGACCCAGTACTTC
.	.	TRBJ1-2	TRBV7-9	CASSPRGRGRGYTF	TGTGCCAGCAGCCCCAGGGGTAGGGGTCGTGGCTACACCTTC
TRBD1	.	TRBJ2-3	TRBV2	CASSVQGGTDTQYF	TGTGCCAGCAGTGTTCAGGGGGGCACAGATACGCAGTATTTT
.	.	TRBJ1-5	TRBV9	CASSVSAGGRQPQHF	TGTGCCAGCAGCGTATCTGCGGGGGGGCGTCAGCCCCAGCATTTT
.	few	TRBJ2-7	TRBV6-2/TRBV6-3	CASSYTVYEQYF	TGTGCCAGCAGTTACACAGTTTACGAGCAGTACTTC
.	.	TRBJ2-5	TRBV18	CASSPVEETQYF	TGTGCCAGCTCACCAGTAGAAGAGACCCAGTACTTC
.	.	TRBJ2-1	TRBV27	CASSYRRGEQFF	TGTGCCAGCAGTTACCGCCGGGGTGAGCAGTTCTTC
.	.	TRBJ1-1	TRBV7-8	CASRISAGKNTEAFF	TGTGCCAGCAGAATATCGGCAGGGAAAAACACTGAAGCTTTCTTT
TRBD1	.	TRBJ2-7	TRBV6-6	CASSTRQGSYEQYF	TGTGCCAGCAGTACGAGACAGGGATCCTACGAGCAGTACTTC
TRBD1	.	TRBJ2-7	TRBV19	CASSIDPGTVPYEQYF	TGTGCCAGTAGTATAGACCCCGGGACAGTCCCCTACGAGCAGTACTTC
.	.	TRBJ1-1	TRBV10-3	CAISESGGWETEAFF	TGTGCCATCAGTGAGTCGGGGGGTTGGGAAACTGAAGCTTTCTTT
.	.	TRBJ1-1	TRBV5-1	CATREFMNTEAFF	TGCGCCACCCGGGAATTCATGAACACTGAAGCTTTCTTT
.	.	TRBJ2-1	TRBV7-9	CASSSTQVRSTLDEQFF	TGTGCCAGCAGCTCTACCCAGGTTCGGTCGACCTTGGATGAGCAGTTCTTC
.	.	TRBJ1-1	TRBV30	CAWSVGVMNTEAFF	TGTGCCTGGAGTGTGGGCGTTATGAACACTGAAGCTTTCTTT
.	.	TRBJ1-4	TRBV5-8	CASRYTGSGRKLFF	TGTGCCAGCAGATATACAGGGAGCGGAAGAAAACTGTTTTTT
TRBD1	.	TRBJ1-5	TRBV18	CASWPGTDNQPQHF	TGTGCCAGCTGGCCCGGGACAGACAATCAGCCCCAGCATTTT
TRBD2	.	TRBJ2-3	TRBV7-8	CASGKLAGVTDTQYF	TGTGCCAGCGGCAAACTAGCGGGAGTTACAGATACGCAGTATTTT
TRBD1	.	TRBJ2-2	TRBV5-1	CASSLGDRVSTGELFF	TGCGCCAGCAGCTTGGGGGACAGGGTATCCACCGGGGAGCTGTTTTTT
.	.	TRBJ2-3	TRBV9	CASSREADTQYF	TGTGCCAGCAGCAGGGAGGCAGATACGCAGTATTTT
.	.	TRBJ2-5	TRBV29-1	CSVRNRDQETQYF	TGCAGCGTTAGGAACCGGGACCAAGAGACCCAGTACTTC
TRBD2	.	TRBJ2-3	TRBV19	CASSRLAGPSTDTQYF	TGTGCCAGTAGCCGACTAGCGGGCCCGTCCACAGATACGCAGTATTTT
.	.	TRBJ2-6	TRBV5-1	CASSLLSAYGNVLTF	TGCGCCAGCAGCTTGCTATCCGCGTACGGGAACGTCCTGACTTTC